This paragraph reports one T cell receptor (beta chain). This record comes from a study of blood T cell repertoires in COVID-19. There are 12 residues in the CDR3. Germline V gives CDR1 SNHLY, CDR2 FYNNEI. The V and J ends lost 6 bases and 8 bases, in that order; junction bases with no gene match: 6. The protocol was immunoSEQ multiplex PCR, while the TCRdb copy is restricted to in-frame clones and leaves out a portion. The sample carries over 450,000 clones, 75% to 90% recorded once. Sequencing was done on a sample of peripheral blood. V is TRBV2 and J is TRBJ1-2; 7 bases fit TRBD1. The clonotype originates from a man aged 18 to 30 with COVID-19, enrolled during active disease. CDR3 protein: CASRAGGRGYTF. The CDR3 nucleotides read TGTGCCAGCAGGGCAGGGGGGAGAGGCTACACCTTC.